This TCR beta chain was captured in a study of blood T cell repertoires in COVID-19. In the study overall: Spain, Italy and the United States supplied samples that represented acute and convalescent COVID-19.

Repertoires were generated with immunoSEQ multiplex PCR, while TCRdb's copy carries only in-frame clones and drops some. In the table there are roughly 250,000 clones, more than 75% of which are singletons. Trimming pared 5 bases from V and 0 bases from J, leaving 11 bases between. This CDR3 comprises 14 residues. Per germline, CDR1 SGHRS and CDR2 YFSETQ. The V and J genes are TRBV5-1 and TRBJ1-2; a possible D gene is TRBD1 (6 bases). The clonotype comes from a woman aged 40 to 55 who had recovered from COVID-19. The source material was peripheral blood. DNA for the CDR3: TGCGCCAGCAGACGGGACATCGCTAACTATGGCTACACCTTC. This encodes CASRRDIANYGYTF. Variable domain in full (rest from reference TRBV5-1 and TRBJ1-2): KAGVTQTPRYLIKTRGQQVTLSCSPISGHRSVSWYQQTPGQGLQFLFEYFSETQRNKGNFPGRFSGRQFSNSRSEMNVSTLELGDSALYLCASRRDIANYGYTFGSGTRLTVV.